Sequencing of this T cell receptor (beta chain) was carried out in a study of neurological immune-mediated disorders. Points from the study as a whole: None of the CDR3 amino acid sequences in expanded clones turned up in more than one subject, which points to private repertoires in all groups.

By 5'RACE with 10-nucleotide random UMIs, the cDNA was made. Each CDR3 protein is one row after TCRdb ran MiXCR on the 5' RACE reads. This sample has about 99,000 distinct CDR3 sequences; about 10% occur once, and the top ten carry 2.5% to 4%. Time point specified: longitudinal time-point 3. CDR1 is ENHRY, CDR2 SYGVKD, per germline. The CDR3 consists of 13 residues. Between the trimmed V and J ends, which lost 2 bases and 4 bases, there was a span of 7 bases. At least ten counts were recorded for this clonotype. Its antigen remains unidentified. The rearrangement uses TRBV10-3 and TRBJ2-3, with D perhaps assigned TRBD1 or TRBD2 (5 bases each). The sequence came from a female donor with HTLV-1-associated myelopathy (HAM/TSP). Sequences were obtained from PBMCs. CDR3 nucleotide sequence: TGTGCCATCAGTGAGAGAGGGGCAGATACGCAGTATTTT. It yields the protein CAISERGADTQYF.